The 3 T cell receptor beta chains in this list originate from one sample, sequenced in a study of early T cells in non-severe SARS-CoV-2 infection. MiXCR was run by TCRdb on the 5' RACE reads, yielding one entry per CDR3 protein. This table holds fewer than 45,000 distinct CDR3 sequences, 9% to 10% found once. Sequenced: whole blood. The origin of the receptors is an adult who was a healthcare worker with PCR-confirmed SARS-CoV-2 infection or an uninfected control (not recorded which).

The table lists this clonotype with many counts. The V and J genes are TRBV7-9 and TRBJ1-2; the match to TRBD1 covers 8 bases. V was pared by 5 bases and J by 0 bases, with 5 bases of the junction left unmatched. In germline, CDR1 is SEHNR, CDR2 FQNEAQ (reference sequence). The CDR3 length is 15 residues. CDR3 coding DNA: TGTGCCAGCAGCCCAGGACAGGGCCCTAACTATGGCTACACCTTC. The encoded protein is CASSPGQGPNYGYTF.

The rearrangement joins TRBV29-1 to TRBJ2-2; unclear D gene. V gave up 4 bases and J gave up 1 base, with 10 bases separating them. CDR1 and CDR2 from the germline V gene are SQVTM and ANQGSEA. The CDR3 has 14 amino acids. The chain's CDR3 is CSVGPNGNTGELFF. CDR3 DNA: TGCAGCGTTGGCCCCAATGGGAACACCGGGGAGCTGTTTTTT.

Ten or more counts support this clonotype. This chain links TRBV18 with TRBJ1-2; possibly TRBD1 for D (5 bases). In germline, CDR1 is KGHSH, CDR2 LQKENI. The CDR3 contains 14 residues. V was cut by 6 bases and J by 1 base, with 12 bases left in between. DNA of the CDR3: TGTGCCAGCTCCCCCTCGGGGGATAACTATGGCTACACCTTC. Residues: CASSPSGDNYGYTF.